This TCR beta chain was sequenced in a study of blood T cell repertoires in COVID-19. About the research overall: Acute and convalescent COVID-19 specimens originated in the United States, Italy and Spain.

Assay used: immunoSEQ multiplex PCR; TCRdb lists only in-frame clones, some missing. The sample has about 50,000 clones, roughly nine tenths seen once. Trimming cost V 3 bases and J 9 bases; bases outside gene matches: 9. Germline-derived CDR1 and CDR2 are SGHKS and YYEKEE (reference sequence). This CDR3 spans 16 amino acids. This clone was counted a few times. This chain connects TRBV5-5 to TRBJ2-1; 13 bases are a match to TRBD2. The clonotype originates from a human donor in a cohort sampled during active COVID-19. The sample was peripheral blood. CDR3 sequence reads: CASSSRGTSGTVEQFF. CDR3 nucleotide sequence: TGTGCCAGCAGCTCCCGAGGGACTAGCGGGACTGTTGAGCAGTTCTTC.